Listed below are T cell receptor beta chains from one sample, sequenced in a study of blood T cell repertoires in COVID-19. The repertoire was sequenced with immunoSEQ multiplex PCR; TCRdb's copy has only in-frame clones and lacks some. The sample holds 200,000 to 250,000 clones; 65% to 90% are singletons and the top ten take 8.5% to 9.5%. Material: PBMCs or T cells enriched from blood (not recorded which). These receptors came from a woman between 50 and 59 years old with acute COVID-19. CDR3s include the opening cysteine and the closing phenylalanine or tryptophan. Clone size is stated in some rows and not others, as once, few, many or a class when expanded.

V	size	J	CDR3
TRBV13	.	TRBJ1-5	CASSYWGVNQPQHF
TRBV2	.	TRBJ1-1	CARRRTGANTEAFF
TRBV6-5	.	TRBJ1-6	CAINPYYNSPLHF
TRBV18	.	TRBJ1-5	CASSPGTGINQPQHF
TRBV4-2	.	TRBJ2-3	CASSQGTSGGTDTQYF
TRBV7-9	.	TRBJ1-4	CASSLPTGTNEKLFF
TRBV12-3/TRBV12-4	.	TRBJ1-1	CASSRQGTKAFF
TRBV7-9	.	TRBJ1-2	CASSTGGKLYGYTF
TRBV7-8	.	TRBJ1-6	CASSLAAGASNYNSPLHF
TRBV5-1	.	TRBJ2-6	CASTALRVGGANVLTF
TRBV18	.	TRBJ2-3	CASSPLHGRTITDTQYF
TRBV7-2	.	TRBJ1-3	CASTYMTGSSGNTIYF
TRBV5-8	.	TRBJ1-4	CASSRGRARGNEKLFF
TRBV7-2	.	TRBJ2-1	CASSLGLAVNNEQFF
TRBV23-1	.	TRBJ1-5	CASSQSRKRRGPQPQHF
TRBV2	many	TRBJ2-7	CASSAGTYEQYF
TRBV4-3	.	TRBJ2-3	CASSQEDASGDTQYF
TRBV7-6	.	TRBJ2-7	CASSPPGIRSYEQYF
TRBV10-3	.	TRBJ1-1	CAIRVQGNPEAFF
TRBV4-3	.	TRBJ1-3	CASSQTAGNTIYF
TRBV5-1	.	TRBJ2-2	CASSPWTGTASNTGELFF
TRBV4-1	.	TRBJ2-7	CASSQGTGYEQYF
TRBV27	once	TRBJ1-2	CASSSPGQANYGYTF
TRBV7-8	once	TRBJ2-1	CASSLAPQGSYNEQFF
TRBV27	few	TRBJ1-6	CASSFSSYNSPLHF
TRBV14	.	TRBJ1-2	CASSFVMGSSRDGYTF
TRBV19	.	TRBJ2-4	CASSRAGDAKNIQYF
TRBV24-1	.	TRBJ2-7	CATSDGGSGEQYF
TRBV10-2	.	TRBJ1-1	CASSEYGSPSGQGNTEAFF
TRBV29-1	once	TRBJ1-3	CSVGQAGNTIYF
TRBV7-8	.	TRBJ1-4	CASSLGGRGEKLFF
TRBV30	.	TRBJ2-7	CAWDLREFTSEQYF
TRBV28	once	TRBJ2-5	CASNPAGRQETQYF
TRBV19	.	TRBJ1-1	CASTIQGAVAEAFF
TRBV11-2	.	TRBJ2-3	CASSSPSGGATDTQYF
TRBV15	.	TRBJ2-7	CATSRDPGQSYEQYF
TRBV7-2	.	TRBJ1-5	CASSKGQGYQPQHF
TRBV10-1	.	TRBJ1-2	CASSESRSGYGYTF
TRBV3-1/TRBV3-2	.	TRBJ1-2	CASSRQGAYGYTF
TRBV6-5	.	TRBJ2-7	CASSYIEGREQYF
TRBV4-1	.	TRBJ2-1	CASSQFLEGRRADNEQFF
TRBV5-4	.	TRBJ1-4	CASSLEPNEKLFF
TRBV9	.	TRBJ2-7	CASSATGTRQTQYF
TRBV29-1	.	TRBJ2-1	CSVEDQSRAGGPNEQFF
TRBV7-9	.	TRBJ2-3	CASSLLGTMGTQYF
TRBV5-6	.	TRBJ1-5	CASSTRGNGNQPQHF
TRBV9	.	TRBJ2-1	CASSASGTSGPPKLF
TRBV3-1/TRBV3-2	.	TRBJ2-7	CASSHATVSYEQYF
TRBV18	.	TRBJ2-5	CASSLASIGGANQETQYF
TRBV7-9	.	TRBJ2-2	CASSLTRLAGGRTGELFF
TRBV4-3	few	TRBJ1-2	CASSPQMTGANYGYTF
TRBV6-4	.	TRBJ1-6	CASSAEQGSNSPLHF
TRBV13	.	TRBJ1-3	CASSSRQGARGNTIYF
TRBV13	.	TRBJ2-7	CASSSQRGSYEQYF
TRBV11-2	once	TRBJ2-1	CASSLVGSENEQFF
TRBV9	.	TRBJ1-6	CASSYGQATTPLHF
TRBV29-1	.	TRBJ2-3	CSVPSSYSGGADTQYF
TRBV19	once	TRBJ2-7	CASSMGDLTAYEQYF
TRBV24-1	.	TRBJ1-1	CATVDSLNTEAFF